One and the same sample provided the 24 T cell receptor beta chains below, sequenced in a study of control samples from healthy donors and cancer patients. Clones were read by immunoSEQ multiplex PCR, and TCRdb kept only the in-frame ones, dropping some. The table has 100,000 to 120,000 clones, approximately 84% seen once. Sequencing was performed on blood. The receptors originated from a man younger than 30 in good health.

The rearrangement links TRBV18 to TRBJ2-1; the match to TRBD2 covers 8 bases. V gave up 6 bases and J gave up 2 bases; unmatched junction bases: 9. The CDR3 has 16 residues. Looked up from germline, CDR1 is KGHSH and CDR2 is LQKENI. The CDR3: CASSLGRAGAYNEQFF. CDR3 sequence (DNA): TGTGCCAGCTCCCTAGGAAGAGCGGGGGCCTACAATGAGCAGTTCTTC.

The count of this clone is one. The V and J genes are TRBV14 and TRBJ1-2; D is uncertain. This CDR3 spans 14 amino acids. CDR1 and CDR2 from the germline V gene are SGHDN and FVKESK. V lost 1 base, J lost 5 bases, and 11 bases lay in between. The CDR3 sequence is CASSQGDAFYGYTF. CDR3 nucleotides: TGTGCCAGCAGCCAAGGGGATGCTTTTTATGGCTACACCTTC. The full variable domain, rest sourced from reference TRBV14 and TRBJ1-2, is EAGVTQFPSHSVIEKGQTVTLRCDPISGHDNLYWYRRVMGKEIKFLLHFVKESKQDESGMPNNRFLAERTGGTYSTLKVQPAELEDSGVYFCASSQGDAFYGYTFGSGTRLTVV.

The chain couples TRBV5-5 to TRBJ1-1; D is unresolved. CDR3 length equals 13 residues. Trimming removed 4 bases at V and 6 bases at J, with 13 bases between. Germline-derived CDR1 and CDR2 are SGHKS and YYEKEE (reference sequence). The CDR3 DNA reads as TGTGCCAGCAGCCCCGTCCCCTCGGCTGAAGCTTTCTTT. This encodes CASSPVPSAEAFF.

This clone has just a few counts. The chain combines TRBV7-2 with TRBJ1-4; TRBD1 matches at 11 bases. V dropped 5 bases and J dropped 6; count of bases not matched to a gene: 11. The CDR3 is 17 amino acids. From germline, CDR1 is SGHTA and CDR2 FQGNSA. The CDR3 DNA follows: TGTGCCAGCAGCCTGCGGACAGGGGGCAGAGAGGATGAAAAACTGTTTTTT. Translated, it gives CASSLRTGGREDEKLFF. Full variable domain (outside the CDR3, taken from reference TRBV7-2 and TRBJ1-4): GAGVSQSPSNKVTEKGKDVELRCDPISGHTALYWYRQSLGQGLEFLIYFQGNSAPDKSGLPSDRFSAERTGGSVSTLTIQRTQQEDSAVYLCASSLRTGGREDEKLFFGSGTQLSVL.

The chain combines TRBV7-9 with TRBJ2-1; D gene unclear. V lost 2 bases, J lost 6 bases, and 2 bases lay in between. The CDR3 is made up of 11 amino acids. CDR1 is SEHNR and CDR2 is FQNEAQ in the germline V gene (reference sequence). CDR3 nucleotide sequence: TGTGCCAGCAGCTTAAGCAATGAGCAGTTCTTC. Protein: CASSLSNEQFF.

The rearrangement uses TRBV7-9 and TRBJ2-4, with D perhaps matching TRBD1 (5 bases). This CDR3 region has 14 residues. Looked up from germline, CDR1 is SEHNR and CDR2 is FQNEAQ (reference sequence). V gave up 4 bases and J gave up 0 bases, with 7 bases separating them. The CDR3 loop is CASSSTGAKNIQYF. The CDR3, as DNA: TGTGCCAGCAGCTCTACAGGAGCCAAAAACATTCAGTACTTC. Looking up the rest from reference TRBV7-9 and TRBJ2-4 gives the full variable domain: DTGVSQNPRHKITKRGQNVTFRCDPISEHNRLYWYRQTLGQGPEFLTYFQNEAQLEKSRLLSDRFSAERPKGSFSTLEIQRTEQGDSAMYLCASSSTGAKNIQYFGAGTRLSVL.

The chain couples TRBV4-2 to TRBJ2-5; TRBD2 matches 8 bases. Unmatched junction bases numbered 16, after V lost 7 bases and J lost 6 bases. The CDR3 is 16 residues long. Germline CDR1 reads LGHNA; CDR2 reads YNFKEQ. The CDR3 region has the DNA TGTGCCAGCACCGCCGGGGGATTAGCGGGATTCCAGACCCAGTACTTC. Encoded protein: CASTAGGLAGFQTQYF.

This chain's CDR3 is CASSVSGAVTEAFF. CDR3 DNA: TGTGCCAGCAGCGTATCCGGGGCTGTCACTGAAGCTTTCTTT. This chain connects TRBV9 to TRBJ1-1, with D possibly matching TRBD1 (5 bases). Germline assignment: CDR1 SGDLS and CDR2 YYNGEE. Trimming shortened V by 1 base and J by 4 bases, and 11 bases separated the two germline ends. The CDR3 is made up of 14 amino acids.

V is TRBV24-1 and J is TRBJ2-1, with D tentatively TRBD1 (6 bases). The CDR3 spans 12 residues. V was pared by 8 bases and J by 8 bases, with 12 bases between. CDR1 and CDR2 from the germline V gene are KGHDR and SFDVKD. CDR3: CATTSDSHEQFF. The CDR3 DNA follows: TGTGCCACCACTTCGGACAGCCATGAGCAGTTCTTC.

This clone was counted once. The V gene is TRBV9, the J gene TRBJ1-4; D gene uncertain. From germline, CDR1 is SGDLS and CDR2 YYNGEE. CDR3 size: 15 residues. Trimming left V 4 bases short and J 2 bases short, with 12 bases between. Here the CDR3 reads CASSSVGRTNEKLFF. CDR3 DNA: TGTGCCAGCAGCTCGGTGGGGAGGACTAATGAAAAACTGTTTTTT.

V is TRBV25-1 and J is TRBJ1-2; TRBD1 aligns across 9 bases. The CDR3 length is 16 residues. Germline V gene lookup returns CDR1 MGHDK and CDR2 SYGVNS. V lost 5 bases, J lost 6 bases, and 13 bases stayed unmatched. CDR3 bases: TGTGCCAGCAGTCCTAACTACAGGGGGCGCGTGGATGGCTACACCTTC. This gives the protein CASSPNYRGRVDGYTF.

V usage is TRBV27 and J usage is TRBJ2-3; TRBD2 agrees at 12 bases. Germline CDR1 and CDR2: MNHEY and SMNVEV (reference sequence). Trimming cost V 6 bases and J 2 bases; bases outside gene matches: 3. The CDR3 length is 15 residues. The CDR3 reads CASRLAGGNTDTQYF. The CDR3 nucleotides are TGTGCCAGCAGACTAGCGGGGGGAAACACAGATACGCAGTATTTT.

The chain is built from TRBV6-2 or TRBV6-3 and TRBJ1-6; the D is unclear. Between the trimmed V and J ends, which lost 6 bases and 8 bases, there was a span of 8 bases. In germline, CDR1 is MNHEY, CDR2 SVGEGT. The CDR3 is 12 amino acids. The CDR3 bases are TGTGCCAGCAGCACAGCCCATTCACCCCTCCACTTT. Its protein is CASSTAHSPLHF.

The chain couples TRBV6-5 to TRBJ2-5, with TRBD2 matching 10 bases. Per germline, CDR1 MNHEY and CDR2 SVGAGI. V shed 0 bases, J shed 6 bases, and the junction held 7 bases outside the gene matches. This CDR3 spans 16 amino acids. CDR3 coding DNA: TGTGCCAGCAGTTACTCTCCCAGCGGGGGGGGGCAGACCCAGTACTTC. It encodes CASSYSPSGGGQTQYF.

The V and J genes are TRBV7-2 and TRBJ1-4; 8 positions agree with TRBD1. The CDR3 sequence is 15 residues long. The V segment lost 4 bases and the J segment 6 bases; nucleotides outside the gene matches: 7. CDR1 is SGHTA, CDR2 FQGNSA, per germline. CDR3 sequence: CASSSRTGLYEKLFF. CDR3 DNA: TGTGCCAGCAGCTCTCGGACAGGGCTTTATGAAAAACTGTTTTTT.

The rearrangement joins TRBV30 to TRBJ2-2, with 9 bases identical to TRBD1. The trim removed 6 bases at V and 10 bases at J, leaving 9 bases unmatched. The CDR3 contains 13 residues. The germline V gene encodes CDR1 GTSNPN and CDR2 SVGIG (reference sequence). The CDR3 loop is CACSGTGKLELFF. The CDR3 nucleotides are TGTGCCTGTTCCGGGACAGGGAAATTGGAGCTGTTTTTT. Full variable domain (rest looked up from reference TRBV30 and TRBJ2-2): SQTIHQWPATLVQPVGSPLSLECTVEGTSNPNLYWYRQAAGRGLQLLFYSVGIGQISSEVPQNLSASRPQDRQFILSSKKLLLSDSGFYLCACSGTGKLELFFGEGSRLTVL.

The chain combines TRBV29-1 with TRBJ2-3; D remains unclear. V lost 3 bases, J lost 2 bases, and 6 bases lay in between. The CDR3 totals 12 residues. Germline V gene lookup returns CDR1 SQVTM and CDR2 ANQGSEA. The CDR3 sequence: CSVEAVTDTQYF. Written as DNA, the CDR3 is TGCAGCGTTGAGGCGGTCACAGATACGCAGTATTTT.

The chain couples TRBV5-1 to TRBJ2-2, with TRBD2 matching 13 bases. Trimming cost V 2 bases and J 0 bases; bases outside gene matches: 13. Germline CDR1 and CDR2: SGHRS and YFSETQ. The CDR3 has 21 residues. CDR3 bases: TGCGCCAGCAGCTTATCTTCGTGGACTAGCGGGGGTTTCACGAACACCGGGGAGCTGTTTTTT. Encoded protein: CASSLSSWTSGGFTNTGELFF.

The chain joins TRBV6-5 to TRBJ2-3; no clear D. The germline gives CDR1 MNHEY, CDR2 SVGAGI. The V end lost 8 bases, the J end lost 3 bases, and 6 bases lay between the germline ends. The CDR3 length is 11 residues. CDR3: CASGYTDTQYF. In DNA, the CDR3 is TGTGCCAGCGGGTATACAGATACGCAGTATTTT.

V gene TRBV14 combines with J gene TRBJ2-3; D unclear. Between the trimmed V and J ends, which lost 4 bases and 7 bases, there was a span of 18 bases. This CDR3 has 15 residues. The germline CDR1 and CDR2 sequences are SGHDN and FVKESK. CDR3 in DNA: TGTGCCAGCAGCCTAAGAGTACCTCTTGGTAATACGCAGTATTTT. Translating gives CASSLRVPLGNTQYF.

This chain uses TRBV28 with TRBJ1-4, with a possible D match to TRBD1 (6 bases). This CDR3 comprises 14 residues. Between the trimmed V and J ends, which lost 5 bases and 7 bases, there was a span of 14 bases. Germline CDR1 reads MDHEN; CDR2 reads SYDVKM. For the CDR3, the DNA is TGTGCCAGCAGTATAGGGGGGGTCGGTGAAAAACTGTTTTTT. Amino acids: CASSIGGVGEKLFF. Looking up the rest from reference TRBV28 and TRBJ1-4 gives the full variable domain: DVKVTQSSRYLVKRTGEKVFLECVQDMDHENMFWYRQDPGLGLRLIYFSYDVKMKEKGDIPEGYSVSREKKERFSLILESASTNQTSMYLCASSIGGVGEKLFFGSGTQLSVL.

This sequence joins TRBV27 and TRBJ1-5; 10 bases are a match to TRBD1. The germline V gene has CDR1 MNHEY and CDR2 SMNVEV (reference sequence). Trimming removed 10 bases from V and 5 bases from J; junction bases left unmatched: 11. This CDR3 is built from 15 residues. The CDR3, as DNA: TGTGCCACCAGGGGACAGGGGCCCGGGTATCAGCCCCAGCATTTT. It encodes CATRGQGPGYQPQHF.

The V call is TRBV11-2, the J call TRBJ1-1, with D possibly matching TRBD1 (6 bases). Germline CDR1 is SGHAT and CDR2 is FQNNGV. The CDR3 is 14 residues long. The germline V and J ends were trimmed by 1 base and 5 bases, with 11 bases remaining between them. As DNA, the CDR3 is TGTGCCAGCAGCTTAGTGTGGCAGGGGACTGAAGCTTTCTTT. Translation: CASSLVWQGTEAFF.

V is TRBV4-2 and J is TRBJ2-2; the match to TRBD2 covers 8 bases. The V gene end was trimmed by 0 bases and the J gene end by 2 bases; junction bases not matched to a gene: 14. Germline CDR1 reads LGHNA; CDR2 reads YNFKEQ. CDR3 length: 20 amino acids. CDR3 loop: CASSQDVTGGLKLNTGELFF. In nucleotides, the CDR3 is TGTGCCAGCAGCCAAGATGTAACGGGGGGGCTCAAGTTAAACACCGGGGAGCTGTTTTTT.